Following are 18 T cell receptor beta chains from one sample sequenced in a study of cytomegalovirus exposure and HLA in healthy donors. The PCR employed 60 Vbeta primers together with 13 Jbeta primers. The method was immunoSEQ multiplex PCR; TCRdb's version includes in-frame clones alone and lacks a portion of them. The sample shows about 130,000 clones, about three quarters of them seen only once. Source material: PBMCs. These receptor sequences come from a human donor in good health.

The chain recombines TRBV4-2 with TRBJ2-7, with 8 bases matching TRBD2. Germline CDR1 LGHNA, CDR2 YNFKEQ. Trimming removed 4 bases from V and 0 bases from J; junction bases left unmatched: 8. This CDR3 is built from 16 residues. The CDR3 DNA sequence: TGTGCCAGCAGCCGCTCCGGGGGGGGACCCTCCTACGAGCAGTACTTC. This gives the protein CASSRSGGGPSYEQYF.

This clone was seen only once. The chain recombines TRBV30 with TRBJ2-2; 12 bases line up with TRBD2. Losses at the gene ends were 5 bases for V and 6 bases for J; bases not matched to a gene: 7. CDR3 length: 15 amino acids. CDR1 and CDR2 from the germline V gene are GTSNPN and SVGIG (reference sequence). In DNA form, the CDR3 reads TGTGCCTGGGGGAGGCTAGCGGGAGGGCCCGGGGAGCTGTTTTTT. The encoded protein is CAWGRLAGGPGELFF.

V usage is TRBV30 and J usage is TRBJ2-2, with TRBD1 matching over 7 bases. The ends lost 3 bases at V and 6 bases at J; junction bases unmatched: 4. CDR3 length equals 13 residues. Germline V gene lookup returns CDR1 GTSNPN and CDR2 SVGIG (reference sequence). The CDR3 sequence is CAWSPGGPGELFF. Written as DNA, the CDR3 is TGTGCCTGGAGCCCAGGGGGTCCCGGGGAGCTGTTTTTT.

V and J are TRBV30 and TRBJ1-1, with D possibly matching TRBD1 (5 bases). Trimming stripped 3 bases from V and 5 bases from J, with 19 bases between. CDR1 is GTSNPN and CDR2 is SVGIG in the germline V gene (reference sequence). CDR3 size: 15 residues. CDR3: CAWSGHLPGGTEAFF. CDR3 sequence (DNA): TGTGCCTGGAGCGGTCATTTACCGGGGGGGACTGAAGCTTTCTTT.

This chain joins TRBV23-1 and TRBJ1-6; D is undetermined. TRBV23-1 is placed among ORFs of uncertain function. The CDR3 runs 17 residues. V lost 3 bases to trimming and J lost 0 bases, with 12 bases between them. The CDR3 is CASSQSDGSSYNSPLHF. The DNA for the CDR3 is TGCGCCAGCAGTCAGTCGGACGGGAGCTCCTATAATTCACCCCTCCACTTT.

The chain carries TRBV29-1 and TRBJ2-7, with a possible D match to TRBD1 (6 bases). Germline loops: CDR1 SQVTM, CDR2 ANQGSEA. V lost 6 bases, J lost 2 bases, and 17 bases lay in between. The CDR3 has 14 amino acids. DNA for the CDR3: TGCAGCGTCAGGACAGTCTTAAGTCCCTACGAGCAGTACTTC. This gives the protein CSVRTVLSPYEQYF.

Only a few counts were recorded for this clone. This chain connects TRBV4-1 to TRBJ2-7, with TRBD1 matching over 9 bases. CDR1 and CDR2 from the germline V gene are MGHRA and YSYEKL. V trimming: 4 bases; J trimming: 6 bases; junction bases outside the gene matches: 13. This CDR3 has 16 amino acids. CDR3 sequence (DNA): TGCGCCAGCAGCCGACCCGGGACAGGGATACCTCCCGAGCAGTACTTC. Translation: CASSRPGTGIPPEQYF.

The rearrangement links TRBV6-5 to TRBJ1-2; D not certain. There are 13 residues in the CDR3. V lost 5 bases and J 0 bases, leaving 7 bases between the germline ends. The V gene's germline CDR1 is MNHEY and CDR2 SVGAGI. The CDR3 sequence is CASSGLANYGYTF. The DNA of the CDR3 is TGTGCCAGCAGTGGTTTAGCTAACTATGGCTACACCTTC.

The gene calls are TRBV6-1 and TRBJ2-1; 11 nucleotides align to TRBD2. V shed 6 bases and J 6 bases; nucleotides not matched to a gene: 7. Germline V gene lookup returns CDR1 MNHNS and CDR2 SASEGT. The CDR3 extends over 15 amino acids. The DNA of the CDR3 is TGTGCCAGCAGACTCCTAGCGGGAGGCCCCAATGAGCAGTTCTTC. Translating gives CASRLLAGGPNEQFF.

V is TRBV7-2 and J is TRBJ2-7; D is possibly TRBD2 (5 bases). The CDR3 is made up of 13 amino acids. Per the germline V gene, CDR1 is SGHTA and CDR2 is FQGNSA. Deletions cut 5 bases from V and 1 base from J, with 9 bases between. The CDR3 nucleotides read TGTGCCAGCAGCCCGGGGTGGTCCTACGAGCAGTACTTC. This sequence encodes CASSPGWSYEQYF.

The chain uses TRBV27 and TRBJ2-1; D might be TRBD2 (5 bases). With 4 bases removed from V and 0 bases from J, the gap between germline ends came to 7 bases. The germline V gene encodes CDR1 MNHEY and CDR2 SMNVEV (reference sequence). This CDR3 is 14 amino acids long. CDR3 DNA: TGTGCCAGCAGTTCGGGGAGCTCCTACAATGAGCAGTTCTTC. It encodes CASSSGSSYNEQFF.

The chain is built from TRBV7-2 and TRBJ2-7, with D possibly TRBD1 on 5 matching bases. Germline V gene sequence: CDR1 SGHTA, CDR2 FQGNSA. CDR3 length: 15 amino acids. Trimming removed 1 base at V and 5 bases at J, with 15 bases between. This chain's CDR3 is CASSLEDSPFDEQYF. The DNA of the CDR3 is TGTGCCAGCAGCTTAGAAGACAGTCCCTTCGACGAGCAGTACTTC.

The rearrangement uses TRBV27 and TRBJ2-7; TRBD2 agrees at 13 bases. CDR1 is MNHEY, CDR2 SMNVEV, per germline (reference sequence). Germline trimming cut 5 bases from V and 8 bases from J; bases unmatched to any gene: 12. CDR3 length: 16 amino acids. CDR3 DNA sequence: TGTGCCAGCAGTCCTAACGGACTAGCGGGAGTTTTCAAGCAGTACTTC. Its translation is CASSPNGLAGVFKQYF.

This chain joins TRBV5-1 and TRBJ1-2; the D is unclear. This CDR3 comprises 12 residues. The germline V gene has CDR1 SGHRS and CDR2 YFSETQ. Trimming cost V 2 bases and J 6 bases, with 8 bases left between them. CDR3 in amino acids: CASSLEGNGYTF. In DNA form, the CDR3 reads TGCGCCAGCAGCTTAGAGGGAAATGGCTACACCTTC.

The chain combines TRBV5-6 with TRBJ1-6; D may be TRBD1 (5 bases). Per the germline V gene, CDR1 is SGHDT and CDR2 is YYEEEE. V lost 1 base and J 7 bases, leaving 12 bases between the germline ends. The CDR3 contains 15 residues. DNA of the CDR3: TGTGCCAGCAGCTTGTTGGGGGGAACCAATTCACCCCTCCACTTT. The encoded protein is CASSLLGGTNSPLHF.

This clone has a handful of counts. The genes are TRBV5-1 and TRBJ1-1, with D maybe TRBD1 (6 bases). Deletions cut 4 bases from V and 0 bases from J, with 16 bases between. CDR3 length: 16 amino acids. The germline V gene has CDR1 SGHRS and CDR2 YFSETQ. CDR3 nucleotides: TGCGCCAGCAGCCCACGACAGGAGAGCTTGAACACTGAAGCTTTCTTT. Translating it yields CASSPRQESLNTEAFF.

Only one count was recorded for this clone. This chain links TRBV7-2 with TRBJ2-5, with D perhaps TRBD1 (5 bases). CDR1 is SGHTA, CDR2 FQGNSA, per germline. The length of the CDR3 is 14 residues. The germline V and J ends were trimmed by 4 bases and 4 bases, with 13 bases remaining between them. The CDR3: CASSSSGWGETQYF. The CDR3 coding sequence is TGTGCCAGCAGCTCATCAGGGTGGGGAGAGACCCAGTACTTC.

CDR3 sequence: CASSPTGINEQYF. The CDR3 DNA reads as TGCGCCAGCAGCCCGACAGGGATCAACGAGCAGTACTTC. The chain recombines TRBV5-1 with TRBJ2-5, with TRBD1 matching over 7 bases. The J call may not be correct, given that the DNA end is closer to TRBJ2-7. CDR1 and CDR2 (germline): SGHRS, YFSETQ. This CDR3 has 13 residues.